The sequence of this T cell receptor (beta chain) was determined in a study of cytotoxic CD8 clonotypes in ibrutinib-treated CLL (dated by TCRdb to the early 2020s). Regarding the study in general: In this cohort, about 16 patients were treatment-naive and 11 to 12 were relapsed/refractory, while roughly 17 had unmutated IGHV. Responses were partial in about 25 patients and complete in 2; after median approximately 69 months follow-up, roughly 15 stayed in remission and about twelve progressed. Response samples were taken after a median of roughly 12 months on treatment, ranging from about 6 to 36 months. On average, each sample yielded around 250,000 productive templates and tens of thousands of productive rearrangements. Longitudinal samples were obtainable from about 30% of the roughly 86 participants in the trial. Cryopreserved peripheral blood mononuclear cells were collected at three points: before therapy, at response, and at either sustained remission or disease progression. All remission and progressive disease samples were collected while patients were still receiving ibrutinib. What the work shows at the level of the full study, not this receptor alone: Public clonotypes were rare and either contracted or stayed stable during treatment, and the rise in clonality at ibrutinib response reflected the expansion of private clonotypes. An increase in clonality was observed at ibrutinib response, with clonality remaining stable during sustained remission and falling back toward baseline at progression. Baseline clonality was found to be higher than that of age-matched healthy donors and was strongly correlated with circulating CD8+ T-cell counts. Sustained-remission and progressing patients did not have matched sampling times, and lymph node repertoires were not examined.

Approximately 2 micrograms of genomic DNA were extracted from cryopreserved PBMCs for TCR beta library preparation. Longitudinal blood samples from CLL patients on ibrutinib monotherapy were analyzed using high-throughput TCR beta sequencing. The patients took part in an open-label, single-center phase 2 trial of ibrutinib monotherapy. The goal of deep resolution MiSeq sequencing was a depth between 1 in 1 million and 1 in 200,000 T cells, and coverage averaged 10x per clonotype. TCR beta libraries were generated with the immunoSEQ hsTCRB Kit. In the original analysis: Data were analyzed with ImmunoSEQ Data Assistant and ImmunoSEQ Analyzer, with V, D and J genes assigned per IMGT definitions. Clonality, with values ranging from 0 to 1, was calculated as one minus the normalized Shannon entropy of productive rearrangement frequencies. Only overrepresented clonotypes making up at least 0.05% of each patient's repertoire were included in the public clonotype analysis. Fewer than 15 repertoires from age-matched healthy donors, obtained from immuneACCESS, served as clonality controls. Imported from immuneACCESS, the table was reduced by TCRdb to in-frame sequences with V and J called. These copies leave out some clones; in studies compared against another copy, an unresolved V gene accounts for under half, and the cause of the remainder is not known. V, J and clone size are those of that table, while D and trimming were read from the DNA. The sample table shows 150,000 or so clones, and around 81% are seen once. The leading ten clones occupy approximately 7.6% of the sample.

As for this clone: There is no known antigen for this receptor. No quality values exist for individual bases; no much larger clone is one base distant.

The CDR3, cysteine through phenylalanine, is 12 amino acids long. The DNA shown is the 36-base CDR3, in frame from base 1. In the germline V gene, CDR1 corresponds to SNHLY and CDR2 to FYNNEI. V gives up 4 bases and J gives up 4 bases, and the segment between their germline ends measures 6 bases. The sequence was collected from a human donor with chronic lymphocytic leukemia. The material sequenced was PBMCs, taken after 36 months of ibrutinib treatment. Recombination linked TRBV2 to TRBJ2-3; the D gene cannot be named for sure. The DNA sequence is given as TGTGCCAGCAGTGCATTGCCAGATACGCAGTATTTT. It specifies CASSALPDTQYF.